Given below is one TCR beta chain in context. Antigen unknown. Focal radiation plus CTLA-4 blockade with ipilimumab was given to patients with chemo-refractory metastatic non-small-cell lung cancer. The CDR3 is 16 residues long. Germline V CDR1 and CDR2: MDHEN, SYDVKM. The J segment lost 6 bases and the V segment lost 5 bases, leaving 12 bases of the junction unmatched. Clones were sequenced by immunoSEQ multiplex PCR, and TCRdb holds only the in-frame ones, with some missing. The data contain about 66,000 clones, approximately 82% of them singletons. These data originate in a study of radiotherapy plus CTLA-4 blockade in lung cancer. Study context: Disease control was seen in 30% to 35% of patients, objective responses in 18%.

Study observations and caveats: Expansion in blood of tumor-derived TCR clones was seen after radiotherapy plus ipilimumab.

The source was peripheral blood, collected from a patient treated with radiotherapy plus ipilimumab. This chain connects TRBV28 to TRBJ1-5; 8 bases line up with TRBD1. The sequence derives from a human donor with non-small cell lung cancer who had a partial response to radiotherapy plus ipilimumab. The CDR3 reads CASSLPVQGAGQPQHF. CDR3 nucleotide sequence: TGTGCCAGCAGTCTCCCCGTGCAGGGGGCAGGTCAGCCCCAGCATTTT.